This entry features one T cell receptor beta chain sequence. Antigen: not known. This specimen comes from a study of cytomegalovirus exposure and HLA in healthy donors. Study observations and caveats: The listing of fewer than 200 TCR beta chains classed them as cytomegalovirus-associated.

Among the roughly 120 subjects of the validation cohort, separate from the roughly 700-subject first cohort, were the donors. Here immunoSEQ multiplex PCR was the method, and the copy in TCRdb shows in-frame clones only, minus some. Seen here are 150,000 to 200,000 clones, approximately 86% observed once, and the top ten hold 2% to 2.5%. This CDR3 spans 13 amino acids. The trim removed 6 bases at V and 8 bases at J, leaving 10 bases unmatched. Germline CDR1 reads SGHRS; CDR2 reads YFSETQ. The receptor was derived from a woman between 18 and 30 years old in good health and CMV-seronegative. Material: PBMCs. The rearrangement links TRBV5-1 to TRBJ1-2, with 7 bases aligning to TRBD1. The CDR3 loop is CASTRTGREGYTF. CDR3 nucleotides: TGCGCCAGCACCCGGACAGGCCGGGAAGGCTACACCTTC.